Listed here is a single T cell receptor beta chain. The CDR3 loop spans 13 amino acids. The V gene's germline CDR1 is LGHDT and CDR2 YNNKEL (reference sequence). V was clipped by 3 bases and J by 6 bases, with 10 bases between them. This specimen comes from a study of blood T cell repertoires in COVID-19. TCRdb keeps only in-frame clones here, not all; method: immunoSEQ multiplex PCR. The sample lists 350,000 to 450,000 clones, about 90% seen once, with 2% to 2.5% in the top ten. Sequencing was done on a sample of peripheral blood. This TCR derives from a woman in her sixties or seventies with COVID-19, enrolled during active disease. The V call is TRBV3-1 (or the pseudogene TRBV3-2), the J call TRBJ2-3; perhaps TRBD2 as D (5 bases). CDR3: CASSHTSGDTQYF. CDR3 sequence (DNA): TGTGCCAGCAGCCATACCTCGGGGGATACGCAGTATTTT.